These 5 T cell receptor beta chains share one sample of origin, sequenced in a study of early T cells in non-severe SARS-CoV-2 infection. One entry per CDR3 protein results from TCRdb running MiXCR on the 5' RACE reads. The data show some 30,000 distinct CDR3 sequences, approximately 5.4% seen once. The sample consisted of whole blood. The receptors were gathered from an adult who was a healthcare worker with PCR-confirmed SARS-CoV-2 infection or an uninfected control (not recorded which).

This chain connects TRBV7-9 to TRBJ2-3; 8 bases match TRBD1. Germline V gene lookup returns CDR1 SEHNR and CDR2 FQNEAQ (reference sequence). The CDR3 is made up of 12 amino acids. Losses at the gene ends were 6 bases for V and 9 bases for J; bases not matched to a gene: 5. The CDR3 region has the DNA TGTGCCAGCAGTCGTGGACAGGGCACGCAGTATTTT. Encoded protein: CASSRGQGTQYF.

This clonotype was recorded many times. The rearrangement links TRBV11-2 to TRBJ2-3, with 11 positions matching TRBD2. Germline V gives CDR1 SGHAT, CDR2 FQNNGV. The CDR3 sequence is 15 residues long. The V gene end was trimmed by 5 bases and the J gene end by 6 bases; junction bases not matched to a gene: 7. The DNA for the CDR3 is TGTGCCAGCAGCACTTTAGCGGGGGGGCGCGATACGCAGTATTTT. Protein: CASSTLAGGRDTQYF.

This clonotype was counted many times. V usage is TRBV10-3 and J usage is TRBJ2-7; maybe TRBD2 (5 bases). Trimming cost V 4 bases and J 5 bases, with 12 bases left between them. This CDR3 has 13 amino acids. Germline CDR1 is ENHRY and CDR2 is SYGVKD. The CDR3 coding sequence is TGTGCCATCAGTGGGATGGACGGGAACGAGCAGTACTTC. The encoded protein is CAISGMDGNEQYF.

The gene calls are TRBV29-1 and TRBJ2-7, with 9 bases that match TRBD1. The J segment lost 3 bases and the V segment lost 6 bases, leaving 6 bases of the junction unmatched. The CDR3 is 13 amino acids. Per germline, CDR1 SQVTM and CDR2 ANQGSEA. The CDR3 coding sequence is TGCAGCGTGGGACAGGGACAGAACTACGAGCAGTACTTC. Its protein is CSVGQGQNYEQYF.

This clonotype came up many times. This CDR3 reads CSASRVAGGWTDTQYF. In DNA form, the CDR3 reads TGCAGTGCTAGTCGTGTAGCGGGGGGATGGACAGATACGCAGTATTTT. The chain employs TRBV20-1 and TRBJ2-3; 10 bases are a match to TRBD2. The CDR3 contains 16 residues. CDR1 and CDR2 (germline): DFQATT, SNEGSKA (reference sequence). V shed 3 bases and J 3 bases; nucleotides not matched to a gene: 9.